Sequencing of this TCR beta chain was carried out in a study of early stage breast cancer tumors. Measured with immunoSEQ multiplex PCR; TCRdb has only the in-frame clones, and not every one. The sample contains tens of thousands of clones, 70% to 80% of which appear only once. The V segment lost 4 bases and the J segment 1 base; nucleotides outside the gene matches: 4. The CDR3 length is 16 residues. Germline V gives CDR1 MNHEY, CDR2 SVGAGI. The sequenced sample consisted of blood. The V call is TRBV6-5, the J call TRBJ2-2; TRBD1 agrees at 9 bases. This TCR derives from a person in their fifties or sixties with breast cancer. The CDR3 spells CASSSRGQGNTGELFF. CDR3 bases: TGTGCCAGCAGTTCCCGGGGACAGGGGAACACCGGGGAGCTGTTTTTT.